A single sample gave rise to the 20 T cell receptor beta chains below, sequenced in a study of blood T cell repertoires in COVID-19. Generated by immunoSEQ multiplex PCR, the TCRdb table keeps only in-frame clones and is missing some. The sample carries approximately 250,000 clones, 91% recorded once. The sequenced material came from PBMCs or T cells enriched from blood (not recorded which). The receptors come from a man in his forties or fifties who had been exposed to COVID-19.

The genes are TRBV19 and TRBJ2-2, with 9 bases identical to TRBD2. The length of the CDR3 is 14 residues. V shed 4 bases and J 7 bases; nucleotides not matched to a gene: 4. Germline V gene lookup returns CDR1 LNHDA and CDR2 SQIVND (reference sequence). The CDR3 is CASSTGLANGELFF. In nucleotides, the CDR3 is TGTGCCAGTAGTACAGGACTAGCGAACGGGGAGCTGTTTTTT.

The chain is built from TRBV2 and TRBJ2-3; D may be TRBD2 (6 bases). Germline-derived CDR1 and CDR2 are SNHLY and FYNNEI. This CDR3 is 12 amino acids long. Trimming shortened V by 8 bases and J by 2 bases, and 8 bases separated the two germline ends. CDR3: CASGRSTDTQYF. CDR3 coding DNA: TGTGCCAGCGGGAGGTCCACAGATACGCAGTATTTT.

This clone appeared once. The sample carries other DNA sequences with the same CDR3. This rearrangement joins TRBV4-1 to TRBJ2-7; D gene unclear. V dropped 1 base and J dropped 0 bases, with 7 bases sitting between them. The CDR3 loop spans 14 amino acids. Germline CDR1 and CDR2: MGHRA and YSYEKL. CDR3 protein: CASSQGGSSYEQYF. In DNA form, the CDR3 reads TGCGCCAGCAGCCAAGGCGGTAGCTCCTACGAGCAGTACTTC.

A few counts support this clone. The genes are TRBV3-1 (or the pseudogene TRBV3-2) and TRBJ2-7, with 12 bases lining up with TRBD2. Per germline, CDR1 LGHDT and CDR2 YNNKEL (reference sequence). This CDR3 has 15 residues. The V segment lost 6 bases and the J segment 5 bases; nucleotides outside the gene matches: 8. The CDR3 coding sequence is TGTGCCAGCAGAATGACTAGCGGGAGTATCAACGAGCAGTACTTC. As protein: CASRMTSGSINEQYF.

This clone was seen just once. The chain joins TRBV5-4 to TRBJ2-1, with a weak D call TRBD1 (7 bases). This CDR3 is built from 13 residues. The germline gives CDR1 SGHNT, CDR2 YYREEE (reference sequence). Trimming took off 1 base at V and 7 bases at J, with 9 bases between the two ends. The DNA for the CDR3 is TGTGCCAGCAGCTTGCAGGGGGGAAATGAGCAGTTCTTC. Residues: CASSLQGGNEQFF. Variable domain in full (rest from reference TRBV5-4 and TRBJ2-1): ETGVTQSPTHLIKTRGQQVTLRCSSQSGHNTVSWYQQALGQGPQFIFQYYREEENGRGNFPPRFSGLQFPNYSSELNVNALELDDSALYLCASSLQGGNEQFFGPGTRLTVL.

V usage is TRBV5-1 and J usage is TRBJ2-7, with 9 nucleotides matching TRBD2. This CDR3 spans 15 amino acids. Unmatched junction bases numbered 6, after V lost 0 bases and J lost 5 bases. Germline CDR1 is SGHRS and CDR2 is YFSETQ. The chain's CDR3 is CASSLVAGEAHEQYF. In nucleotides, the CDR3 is TGCGCCAGCAGCTTGGTAGCGGGAGAGGCGCACGAGCAGTACTTC.

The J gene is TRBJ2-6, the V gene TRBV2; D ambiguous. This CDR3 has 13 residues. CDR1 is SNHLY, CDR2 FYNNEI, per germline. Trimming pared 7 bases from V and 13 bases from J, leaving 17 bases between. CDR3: CASTLVAEAVLTF. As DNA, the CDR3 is TGTGCCAGCACCCTCGTGGCTGAGGCTGTCCTGACTTTC.

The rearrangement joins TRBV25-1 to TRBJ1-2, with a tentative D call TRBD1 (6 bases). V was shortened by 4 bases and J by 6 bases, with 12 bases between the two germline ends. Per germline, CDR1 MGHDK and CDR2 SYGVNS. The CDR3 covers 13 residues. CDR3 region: CASSGLTGNGYTF. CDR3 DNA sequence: TGTGCCAGCAGTGGCCTTACAGGGAATGGCTACACCTTC.

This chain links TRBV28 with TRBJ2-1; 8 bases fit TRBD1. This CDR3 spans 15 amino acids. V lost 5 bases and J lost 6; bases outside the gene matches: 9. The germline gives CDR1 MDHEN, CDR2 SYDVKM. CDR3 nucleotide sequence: TGTGCCAGCAGTACTGAGGGACAGGTTATCAATGAGCAGTTCTTC. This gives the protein CASSTEGQVINEQFF.

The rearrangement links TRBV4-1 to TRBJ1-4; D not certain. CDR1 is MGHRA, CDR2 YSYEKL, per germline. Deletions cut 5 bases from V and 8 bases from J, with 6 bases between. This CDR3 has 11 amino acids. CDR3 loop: CASSAGEKLFF. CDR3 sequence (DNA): TGCGCCAGCAGCGCAGGCGAAAAACTGTTTTTT.

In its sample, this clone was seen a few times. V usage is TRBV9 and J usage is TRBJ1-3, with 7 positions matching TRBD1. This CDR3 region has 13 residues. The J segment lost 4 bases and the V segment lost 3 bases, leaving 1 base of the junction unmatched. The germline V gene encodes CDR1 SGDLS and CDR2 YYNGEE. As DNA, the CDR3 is TGTGCCAGCAGCGAGGGACAGGGAAACACCATATATTTT. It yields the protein CASSEGQGNTIYF.

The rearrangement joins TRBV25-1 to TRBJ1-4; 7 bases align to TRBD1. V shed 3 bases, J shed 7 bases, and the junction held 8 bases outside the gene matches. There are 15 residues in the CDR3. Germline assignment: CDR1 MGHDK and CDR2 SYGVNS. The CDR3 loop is CASSDTGVGAEKLFF. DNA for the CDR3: TGTGCCAGCAGTGACACAGGGGTAGGGGCTGAAAAACTGTTTTTT. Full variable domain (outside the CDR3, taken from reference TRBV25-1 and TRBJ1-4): EADIYQTPRYLVIGTGKKITLECSQTMGHDKMYWYQQDPGMELHLIHYSYGVNSTEKGDLSSESTVSRIRTEHFPLTLESARPSHTSQYLCASSDTGVGAEKLFFGSGTQLSVL.

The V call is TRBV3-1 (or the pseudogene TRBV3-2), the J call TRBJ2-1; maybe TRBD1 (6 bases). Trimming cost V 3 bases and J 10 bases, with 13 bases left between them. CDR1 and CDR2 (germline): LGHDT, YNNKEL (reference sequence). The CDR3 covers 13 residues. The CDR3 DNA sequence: TGTGCCAGCAGCCACTACAGGGACACGGAGCAGTTCTTC. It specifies CASSHYRDTEQFF.

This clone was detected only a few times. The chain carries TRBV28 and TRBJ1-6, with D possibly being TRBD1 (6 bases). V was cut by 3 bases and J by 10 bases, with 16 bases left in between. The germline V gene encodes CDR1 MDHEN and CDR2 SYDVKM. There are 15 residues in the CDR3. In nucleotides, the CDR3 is TGTGCCAGCAGTTTTTTGGACAGAGTGAGCTCACCCCTCCACTTT. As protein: CASSFLDRVSSPLHF.

Here the CDR3 reads CASSYSRTGEGHF. The CDR3 region has the DNA TGTGCCAGCAGTTACTCGAGGACAGGTGAGGGGCATTTT. This rearrangement joins TRBV6-5 to TRBJ1-5, with 7 bases aligning to TRBD1. This CDR3 region has 13 residues. Germline values: CDR1 MNHEY, CDR2 SVGAGI. V shed 0 bases and J 15 bases; nucleotides not matched to a gene: 8.

This chain's CDR3 is CASSPRSRGNTGELFF. The CDR3 nucleotides read TGTGCCAGCAGCCCGAGGTCACGGGGAAACACCGGGGAGCTGTTTTTT. The V and J genes are TRBV7-8 and TRBJ2-2; D possibly corresponds to TRBD2 (5 bases). The CDR3 is 16 residues long. The V gene's germline CDR1 is SGHVS and CDR2 FQNEAQ. Trimming took 5 bases from V and 2 from J, leaving 15 bases between them.

CDR3 amino acids: CATSDLTDRGKQYF. The DNA of the CDR3 is TGTGCCACCAGTGATTTAACGGACAGGGGGAAGCAGTACTTC. This chain links TRBV24-1 with TRBJ2-7; TRBD1 agrees at 10 bases. CDR1 is KGHDR and CDR2 is SFDVKD in the germline V gene. This CDR3 is built from 14 residues. With 1 base clipped from V and 8 bases from J, the junction kept 4 bases outside the gene matches.

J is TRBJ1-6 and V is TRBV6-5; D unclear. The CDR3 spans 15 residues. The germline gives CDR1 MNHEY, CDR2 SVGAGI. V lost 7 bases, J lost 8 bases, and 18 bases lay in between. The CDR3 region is CASTRVGSSDSPLHF. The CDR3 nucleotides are TGTGCCAGCACCCGGGTGGGGAGCAGTGATTCACCCCTCCACTTT.

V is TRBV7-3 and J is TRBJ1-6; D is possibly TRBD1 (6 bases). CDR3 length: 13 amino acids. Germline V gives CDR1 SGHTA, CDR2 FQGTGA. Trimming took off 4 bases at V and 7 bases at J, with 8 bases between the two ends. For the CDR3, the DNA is TGTGCCAGCAGCTATCAGGGGAATTCACCCCTCCACTTT. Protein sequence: CASSYQGNSPLHF.

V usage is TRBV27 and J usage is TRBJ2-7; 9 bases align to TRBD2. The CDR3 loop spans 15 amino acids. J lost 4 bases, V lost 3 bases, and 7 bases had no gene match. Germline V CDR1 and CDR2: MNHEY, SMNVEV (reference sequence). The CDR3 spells CASSFRREGAYEQYF. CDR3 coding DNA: TGTGCCAGCAGTTTCCGGCGGGAGGGAGCGTACGAGCAGTACTTC.